This entry features one T cell receptor beta chain sequence. The antigen it recognizes is unknown. No per-base quality is available; no much larger clone lies one base away. The immunoSEQ hsTCRbeta Kit was used to sequence TCR beta CDR3 regions from DNA. From the authors' description of their analysis: TCR sequencing data were analysed with the ImmunoSEQ Analyzer. T cell clonality was defined as 1 minus Pielou's evenness, as computed on productive rearrangements. To measure T cell diversity, the inverse Simpson index was applied to productive templates. T cell density was defined as TCR beta template counts normalized to usable DNA, with usable DNA estimated by amplifying and sequencing housekeeping genes. Two-sided Kruskal-Wallis tests were used to compare TCR metrics between histologic stages. The clones in this table, taken by TCRdb from immuneACCESS, are in-frame only. Not every clone is retained; where verified, under half of the shortfall comes from an unresolved V gene, and the cause of the rest is unknown. D and trimming were read from the DNA, whereas the V and J calls and clone size are those reported in that table. The sample records 8,500 to 14,000 clones, more than 60% of which are singletons. The ten most abundant clones make up less than 4% of the sample.

Resection was performed on patients in Japan or China between the mid-2010s and the late 2010s. Two lung cancer pathologists independently confirmed the histologic diagnosis of each case on H&E slides. To enrich premalignant or tumor cells for nucleic acid extraction, macro-dissection was performed after pathologic assessment. DNA was isolated from FFPE tissue using the AllPrep DNA/RNA FFPE Kit. Reading the germline V gene gives CDR1 SNHLY and CDR2 FYNNEI. V is shortened by 1 base, J by 3 bases, and the region joining them spans 16 bases. Reading from cysteine to phenylalanine, the CDR3 counts 16 amino acids. Solely the CDR3 DNA is kept, with 48 bases framed from the first base. This specimen belongs to a study of immune evolution from preneoplasia to lung adenocarcinoma (dated by TCRdb to about 2021). Looking at the study overall: No AAH lesions showed HLA loss of heterozygosity, compared with about 7.2% of AIS, 15% of MIA and about a third of ADC lesions. Immune contexture across lung adenocarcinoma precursors and invasive adenocarcinoma was profiled using immune gene expression, TCR sequencing and multiplex immunofluorescence. Resected precursor lesions (AAH, AIS, MIA) and invasive adenocarcinomas were compared with paired morphologically normal lung tissue. The sample size was set by how many specimens were available, not by a prior power calculation. Whole exome sequencing and methylation data from the same cohort of nodules were integrated with the immune data. The overall cohort comprised 53 patients with pulmonary nodules who underwent surgical resection. TCR sequencing data came from approximately 56 patients. According to the study, over a hundred samples were used for TCR sequencing. POLYSOLVER was used to infer Class I HLA alleles from exome data, while LOHHLA was used to detect allele-specific HLA loss. What the authors observed across the whole study: Compared with EGFR-mutant or double wild-type lesions, KRAS-mutant nodules had the highest T cell clonality. The findings were based on association rather than direct causation, and larger cohorts with long-term follow-up and longitudinal biopsies were deemed needed. Because all patients were from Japan and China, applicability to Western populations was uncertain. Clonality was highest in normal lung, while later-stage lesions appeared to show lower clonality but higher T cell density and diversity. Normal lung had the highest top T cell clone frequencies, which appeared to decline progressively from AAH through AIS, MIA and invasive adenocarcinoma.

What was sequenced was FFPE minimally invasive lung adenocarcinoma tissue. Explained via the paper, the cell subset or site label denotes: micro-invasive lung adenocarcinoma (MIA). The source is a person aged 60 to 80 with lung adenocarcinoma. The chain couples TRBV2 to TRBJ2-7; no D gene is confidently identified. The CDR3 protein sequence reads: CASSEELGRRDYEQYF. The DNA reads TGTGCCAGCAGTGAAGAATTGGGCAGGCGAGACTACGAGCAGTACTTC.